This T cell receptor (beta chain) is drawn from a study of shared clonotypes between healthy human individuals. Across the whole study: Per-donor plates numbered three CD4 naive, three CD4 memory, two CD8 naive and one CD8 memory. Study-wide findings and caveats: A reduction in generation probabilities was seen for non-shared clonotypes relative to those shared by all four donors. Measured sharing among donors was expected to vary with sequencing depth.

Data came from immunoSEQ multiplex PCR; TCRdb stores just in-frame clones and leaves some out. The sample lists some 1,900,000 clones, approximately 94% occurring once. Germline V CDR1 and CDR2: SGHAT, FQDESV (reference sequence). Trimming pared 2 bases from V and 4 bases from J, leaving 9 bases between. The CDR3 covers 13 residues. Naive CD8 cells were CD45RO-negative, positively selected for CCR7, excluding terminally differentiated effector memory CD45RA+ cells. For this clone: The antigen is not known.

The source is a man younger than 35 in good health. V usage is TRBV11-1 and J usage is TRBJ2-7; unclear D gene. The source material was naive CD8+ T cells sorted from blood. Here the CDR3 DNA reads TGTGCCAGCAGCTTATTAATGGGTTACGAGCAGTACTTC. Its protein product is CASSLLMGYEQYF.